The 12 T cell receptor beta chains below come from one sample, sequenced in a study of T cell clonality in common variable immunodeficiency (dated by TCRdb to 2014 to 2015). Overall study results and their limits: Reportedly, TCRbeta sequences from CVID had fewer deletions and N-nucleotide insertions, and highly modified clones with 13 or more V deletions were absent from CVID.

Their target antigens are unknown. The method behind the library was the immunoSEQ multiplex PCR assay. Entries here come from immuneACCESS through TCRdb and include only in-frame sequences with V and J called. Some clones fail to appear in such tables; in the studies checked, an unresolved V gene covers under half of the shortfall, and the cause of the remainder is unknown. The sample features about 7,300 clones, and none is a singleton. Roughly 20% of the sample comes from the top ten. The sample was peripheral blood mononuclear cells. Receptor source: a human donor with common variable immunodeficiency.

A few counts support this clone. The read gets to within 3 residues of the CDR3 end, and the germline J gene fills in the rest. The chain carries TRBV5-1 and TRBJ1-2; tentatively, D is TRBD1 (5 bases). The V and J ends lost 4 bases and 4 bases respectively, with 11 bases between them. This CDR3 is built from 13 residues. The V gene's germline CDR1 is SGHRS and CDR2 YFSETQ. The sequenced CDR3 bases are TGCGCCAGCAGCGGGGGGGGATCCTATGGC. Its protein product is CASSGGGSYG. The CDR3 in full is CASSGGGSYGYTF.

This clone occurred many times. The CDR3 is cut off 3 residues early in the read; its end comes from the germline J gene. The chain combines TRBV10-1 with TRBJ2-3; D uncertain. The CDR3 consists of 15 residues. Germline values: CDR1 WNHNN, CDR2 SYGVQD (reference sequence). V lost 3 bases, J lost 2 bases, and 12 bases lay in between. CDR3 region: CASSDSLTSTDTQYF. The sequenced CDR3 bases are TGCGCCAGCAGTGATTCACTTACTTCCACAGATACG.

Comments on this clone: The CDR3 extends 3 residues past the end of the read, so its final part is completed from the germline J gene. V gene TRBV5-1 combines with J gene TRBJ2-2; maybe TRBD2 (6 bases). V shed 0 bases and J shed 6 bases, with 15 bases lying between them. Germline V lookup: CDR1 SGHRS, CDR2 YFSETQ. The CDR3 totals 16 residues. The sequenced CDR3 bases are TGCGCCAGCAGCTTGGCTGTGGGGACTTCGGCCGGGGAG. This codes for CASSLAVGTSAGE. The CDR3 as a whole reads CASSLAVGTSAGELFF.

This clone was seen repeatedly, ten times or more. The read stops 3 residues short of the end of the CDR3; the missing end is completed from the germline J gene. The rearrangement joins TRBV19 to TRBJ2-7; D gene unclear. V shed 3 bases and J shed 6 bases, with 15 bases lying between them. This CDR3 region has 14 residues. CDR1 and CDR2 from the germline V gene are LNHDA and SQIVND (reference sequence). The sequenced part of the CDR3 DNA is TGTGCCAGTAGTATCAGAAGGGCATCTCCCGAG. Protein sequence: CASSIRRASPE. The whole CDR3 protein is CASSIRRASPEQYF.

This clone came up a few times. The CDR3 goes on 3 residues after the read ends, and that part is filled in from the germline J gene. The V gene is TRBV7-6, the J gene TRBJ2-4; 9 nucleotides align to TRBD1. V lost 4 bases and J lost 6; bases outside the gene matches: 10. This CDR3 is 16 amino acids long. Germline CDR1 reads SGHVS; CDR2 reads FNYEAQ. The CDR3 sequence is CASSSEQGAAGNIQYF. The covered CDR3 bases are TGTGCCAGCAGCTCCGAACAGGGGGCAGCTGGAAACATT.

There are a few counts of this clone. The CDR3 is CASKRAGLGEQFF. CDR3 DNA, as far as it was read: TGTGCCAGCAAGAGGGCAGGGTTGGGTGAG. V gene TRBV7-9 combines with J gene TRBJ2-1; D might be TRBD1 or TRBD2, each matching 5 bases. The CDR3 end lies 3 residues beyond the end of the read and is filled in from the germline J gene. V was cut by 7 bases and J by 9 bases, with 16 bases left in between. Germline V CDR1 and CDR2: SEHNR, FQNEAQ (reference sequence). The CDR3 runs to 13 residues.

A few counts support this clone. The read falls 3 residues short of the CDR3 end, and the missing part is taken from the germline J gene. This chain connects TRBV11-2 to TRBJ1-6; D gene ambiguous. Germline CDR1 reads SGHAT; CDR2 reads FQNNGV. The germline V and J ends were trimmed by 2 bases and 7 bases, with 9 bases remaining between them. CDR3 length: 14 amino acids. The CDR3 sequence: CASSLQVSNSPLHF. Incomplete CDR3 DNA: TGTGCCAGCAGCTTACAGGTTTCGAATTCACCC. Drawing the rest from reference TRBV11-2 and TRBJ1-6, the complete variable domain is EAGVAQSPRYKIIEKRQSVAFWCNPISGHATLYWYQQILGQGPKLLIQFQNNGVVDDSQLPKDRFSAERLKGVDSTLKIQPAKLEDSAVYLCASSLQVSNSPLHFGNGTRLTVT.

This clone was counted ten times or more. The CDR3 end is not reached by the read, which stops 3 residues before it; the germline J gene fills it in. The rearrangement links TRBV5-1 to TRBJ2-3, with 9 positions matching TRBD2. The J segment lost 0 bases and the V segment lost 0 bases, leaving 14 bases of the junction unmatched. The CDR3 covers 20 residues. The germline V gene has CDR1 SGHRS and CDR2 YFSETQ. The part of the CDR3 DNA that was read is TGCGCCAGCAGCTTGGTGGGGGGGGCCCGAACTAGCGGGAGCACAGATACG. This translates into CASSLVGGARTSGSTDT. The whole CDR3 sequence is CASSLVGGARTSGSTDTQYF.

With regard to this clone: Read sequence stops 3 residues before the CDR3 end, and the germline J gene provides the missing end. The chain recombines TRBV7-9 with TRBJ2-7; 9 bases map to TRBD2. CDR3 length: 13 amino acids. CDR1 and CDR2 from the germline V gene are SEHNR and FQNEAQ (reference sequence). V lost 5 bases to trimming and J lost 3 bases; unmatched junction nucleotides: 2. CDR3 loop: CASSKTSGYEQYF. The sequenced part of the CDR3 DNA is TGTGCCAGCAGCAAGACTAGCGGCTACGAG.

This clone was observed at least ten times. The read stops 3 residues short of the end of the CDR3; the missing end is completed from the germline J gene. The V gene is TRBV18, the J gene TRBJ1-6, with D tentatively TRBD1 (6 bases). Germline lookup yields CDR1 KGHSH and CDR2 LQKENI. The CDR3 has 13 residues. Trimming removed 2 bases at V and 11 bases at J, with 10 bases between. The DNA read from the CDR3 is TGTGCCAGCTCACCAGGGGGCACGACACCC. This gives the protein CASSPGGTTP. The whole CDR3 protein is CASSPGGTTPLHF.

There are many counts of this clone. The CDR3 extends 3 residues past the end of the read, so its final part is completed from the germline J gene. The genes are TRBV24-1 and TRBJ2-3, with D hard to call. The CDR3 length is 14 residues. Trimming shortened V by 6 bases and J by 3 bases, and 12 bases separated the two germline ends. From germline, CDR1 is KGHDR and CDR2 SFDVKD. CDR3 protein: CATSRSSMTDTQYF. CDR3 DNA, as far as it was read: TGTGCCACCAGTCGGTCGTCAATGACAGATACG.

This clone has just a few counts. The sequence runs out 3 residues before the end of the CDR3; the remainder is reconstructed from the germline J gene. The J gene is TRBJ2-1, the V gene TRBV7-9, with TRBD2 matching 11 bases. The germline gives CDR1 SEHNR, CDR2 FQNEAQ (reference sequence). The V segment lost 8 bases and the J segment 7 bases; nucleotides outside the gene matches: 10. CDR3 length: 15 amino acids. The DNA read from the CDR3 is TGTGCCAGCGTAACCGGGACTAGCGGAGTTAATGAG. Its translation is CASVTGTSGVNE. The CDR3 in full is CASVTGTSGVNEQFF.